Included here is one TCR beta chain sequence, with context. The antigen is not known. The length of the CDR3 is 13 residues. The germline V gene has CDR1 LNHDA and CDR2 SQIVND (reference sequence). V was pared by 0 bases and J by 14 bases, with 9 bases of the junction left unmatched. TCRdb keeps only in-frame clones here, not all; method: immunoSEQ multiplex PCR. The sample has about 120,000 clones, around 94% seen once. The data belong to a study of T cell responses to AZD1222 COVID-19 vaccine. General study results and limits: Spike-wide vaccine-associated CD4 TCRs dominated at 160-218 and 743-854. Samples come after the peak T cell response, not at day 14. The breadth and depth of Spike-specific TCRs increased once two AZD1222 doses had been given. Baseline testing showed seropositivity in only a handful of AZD1222 recipients.

The sequenced sample was peripheral blood, obtained on day 0 of AZD1222 vaccination. The V and J genes are TRBV19 and TRBJ1-2, with 7 bases matching TRBD1. This receptor was obtained from an adult in good health. CDR3 sequence (DNA): TGTGCCAGTAGTATAGATTCCGACAGGGTGAGGACCTTC. Translated: CASSIDSDRVRTF.